This T cell receptor (beta chain) is from a study of naive and memory T cell subsets. Overall study results and limits: Especially in CD8 cells, naive repertoires contained a few larger clonotypes, possibly CD45RA-re-expressing memory cells.

V shed 5 bases and J 8 bases; nucleotides not matched to a gene: 14. CDR3 length: 17 amino acids. This clonotype occurred a few times. Its antigen is as yet unknown. The beta constant-region primer was an equimolar mix of two oligonucleotides covering TRBC1 and TRBC2. Ligated cDNA was amplified by four rounds of PCR with nested alpha and beta constant-region primers and SP2. TCRdb reprocessed the UMI-ligation and nested PCR reads via MiXCR and lists one record per CDR3 protein. The sample lists 120,000 to 150,000 distinct CDR3 sequences; roughly 23% were seen once. Sample: naive CD4+ T cells from blood. The chain has TRBV12-3 or TRBV12-4 and TRBJ1-4, with 10 bases identical to TRBD1. This TCR derives from a human donor in good health. Here the CDR3 reads CASSKGTGVLFDEKLFF. Written as DNA, the CDR3 is TGTGCCAGCAGTAAGGGGACAGGGGTTTTGTTCGACGAAAAACTGTTTTTT.